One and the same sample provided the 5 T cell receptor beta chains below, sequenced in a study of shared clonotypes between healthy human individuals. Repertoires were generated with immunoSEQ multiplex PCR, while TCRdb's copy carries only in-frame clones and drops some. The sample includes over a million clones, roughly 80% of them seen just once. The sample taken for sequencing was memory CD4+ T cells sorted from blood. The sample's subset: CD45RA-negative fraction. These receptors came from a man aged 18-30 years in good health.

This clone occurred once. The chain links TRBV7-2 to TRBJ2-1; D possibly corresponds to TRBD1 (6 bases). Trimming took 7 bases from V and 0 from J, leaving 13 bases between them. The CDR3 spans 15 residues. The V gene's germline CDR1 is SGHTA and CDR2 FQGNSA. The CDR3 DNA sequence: TGTGCCAGCAAGGTAGGGGGTATCTCCTACAATGAGCAGTTCTTC. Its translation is CASKVGGISYNEQFF.

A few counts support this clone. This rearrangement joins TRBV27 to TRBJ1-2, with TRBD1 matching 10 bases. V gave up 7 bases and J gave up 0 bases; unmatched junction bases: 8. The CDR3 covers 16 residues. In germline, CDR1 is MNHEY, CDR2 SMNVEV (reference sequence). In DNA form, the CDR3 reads TGTGCCAGCACCCAGGGACAGGGGAAGTCTAACTATGGCTACACCTTC. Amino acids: CASTQGQGKSNYGYTF.

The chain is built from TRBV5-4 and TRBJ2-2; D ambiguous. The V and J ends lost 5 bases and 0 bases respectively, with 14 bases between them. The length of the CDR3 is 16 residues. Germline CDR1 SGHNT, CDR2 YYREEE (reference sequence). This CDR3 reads CASSRRSGPNTGELFF. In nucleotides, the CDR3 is TGTGCCAGCAGTCGTCGTTCAGGACCGAACACCGGGGAGCTGTTTTTT.

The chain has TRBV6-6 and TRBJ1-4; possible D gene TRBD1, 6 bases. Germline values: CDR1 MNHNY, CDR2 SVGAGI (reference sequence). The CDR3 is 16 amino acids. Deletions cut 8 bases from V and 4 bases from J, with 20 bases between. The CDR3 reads CASRSVGGLYNEKLFF. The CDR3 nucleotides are TGTGCCAGCCGCTCAGTGGGGGGCCTCTATAATGAAAAACTGTTTTTT.

In nucleotides, the CDR3 is TGTGCCAGCAGTGAAGGGCGATCGGCGATTAGCGGGGGAAAAGAGACCCAGTACTTC. This sequence encodes CASSEGRSAISGGKETQYF. The chain links TRBV6-1 to TRBJ2-5, with 9 bases that match TRBD2. Germline V gives CDR1 MNHNS, CDR2 SASEGT. The V and J ends lost 1 base and 3 bases, in that order; junction bases with no gene match: 15. There are 19 residues in the CDR3.